The T cell receptor (beta chain) under discussion was sequenced for a study of control samples from healthy donors and cancer patients. Germline CDR1 reads LGHDT; CDR2 reads YNNKEL (reference sequence). The CDR3 has 15 amino acids. Germline trimming cut 5 bases from V and 3 bases from J; bases unmatched to any gene: 4. Profiling relied on immunoSEQ multiplex PCR, and the TCRdb table lists in-frame clones only, not all of them. The table includes around 96,000 clones, approximately 93% detected once. The source of this sequence is a man in his late teens or twenties in good health. The sample comprised blood. The V gene is TRBV3-1 (or the pseudogene TRBV3-2), the J gene TRBJ1-6, with 7 bases aligning to TRBD1. CDR3: CASSIRDSYNSPLHF. CDR3 in DNA: TGTGCCAGCAGCATCCGGGACAGCTATAATTCACCCCTCCACTTT.